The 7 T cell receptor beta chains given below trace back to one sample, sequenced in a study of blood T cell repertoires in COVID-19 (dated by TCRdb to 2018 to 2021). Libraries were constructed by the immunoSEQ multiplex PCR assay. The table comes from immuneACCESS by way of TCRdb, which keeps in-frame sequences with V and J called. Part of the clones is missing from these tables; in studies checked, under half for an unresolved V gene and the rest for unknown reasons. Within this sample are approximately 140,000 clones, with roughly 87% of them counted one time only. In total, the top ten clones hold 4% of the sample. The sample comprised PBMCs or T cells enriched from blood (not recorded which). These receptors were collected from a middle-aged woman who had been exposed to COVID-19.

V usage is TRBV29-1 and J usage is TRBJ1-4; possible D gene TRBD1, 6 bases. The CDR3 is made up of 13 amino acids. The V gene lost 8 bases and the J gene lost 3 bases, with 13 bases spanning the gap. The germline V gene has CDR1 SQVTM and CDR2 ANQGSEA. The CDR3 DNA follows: TGCAGCTCCACAGGGTCGGCTAATGAAAAACTGTTTTTT. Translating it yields CSSTGSANEKLFF.

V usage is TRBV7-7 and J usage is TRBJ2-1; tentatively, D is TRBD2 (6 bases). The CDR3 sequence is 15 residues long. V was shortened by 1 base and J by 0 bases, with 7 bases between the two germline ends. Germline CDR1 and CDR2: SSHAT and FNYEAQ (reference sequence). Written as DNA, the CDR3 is TGTGCCAGCAGCTTAGACGGGAGCTCCTACAATGAGCAGTTCTTC. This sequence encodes CASSLDGSSYNEQFF.

In DNA, the CDR3 is TGTGCCAGCAGCGTAGCCTGGGTCAGGTCACCCCTCCACTTT. Its protein product is CASSVAWVRSPLHF. The chain carries TRBV9 and TRBJ1-6; D not certain. CDR3 length: 14 amino acids. The V end was cut by 0 bases, the J end by 10 bases, with 11 bases between. CDR1 is SGDLS and CDR2 is YYNGEE in the germline V gene.

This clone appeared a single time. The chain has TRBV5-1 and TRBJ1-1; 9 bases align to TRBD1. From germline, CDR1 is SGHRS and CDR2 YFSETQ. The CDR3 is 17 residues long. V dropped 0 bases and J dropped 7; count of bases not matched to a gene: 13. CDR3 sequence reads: CASSLVRDREGRHEAFF. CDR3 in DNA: TGCGCCAGCAGCTTGGTTAGGGACAGGGAGGGACGCCATGAAGCTTTCTTT.

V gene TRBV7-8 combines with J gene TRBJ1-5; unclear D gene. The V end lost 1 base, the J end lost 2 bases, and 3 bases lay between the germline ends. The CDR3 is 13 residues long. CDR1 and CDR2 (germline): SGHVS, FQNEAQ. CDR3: CASSLGRNQPQHF. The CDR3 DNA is TGTGCCAGCAGCTTAGGGCGCAATCAGCCCCAGCATTTT.

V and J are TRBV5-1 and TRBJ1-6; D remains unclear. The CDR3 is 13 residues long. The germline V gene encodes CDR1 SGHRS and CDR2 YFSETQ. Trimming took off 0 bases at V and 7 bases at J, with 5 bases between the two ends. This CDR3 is CASSLEQNSPLHF. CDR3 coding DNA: TGCGCCAGCAGCTTGGAACAGAATTCACCCCTCCACTTT.

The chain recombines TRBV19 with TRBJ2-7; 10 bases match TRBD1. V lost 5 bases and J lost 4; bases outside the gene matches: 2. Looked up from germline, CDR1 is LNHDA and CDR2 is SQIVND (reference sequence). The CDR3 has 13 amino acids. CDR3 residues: CASSRQGAYEQYF. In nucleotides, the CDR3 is TGTGCCAGTAGTCGACAGGGGGCGTACGAGCAGTACTTC.